The rows below give T cell receptor beta chains drawn from one sample of a study of blood T cell repertoires in COVID-19. Assay: immunoSEQ multiplex PCR; the TCRdb copy retains only in-frame clones and omits some. The data contain under 20,000 clones, roughly 81% of them singletons. The sequenced material came from peripheral blood. The receptors stem from a human donor with active COVID-19. The donor label of this sample is uncertain. Both conserved end residues are part of each CDR3. D genes are given only for firm matches. The size entry is marked missing in some rows and otherwise reads once, few, many or a size class.

abundance: NA
j_gene: TRBJ1-2
d_gene: NA
v_gene: TRBV11-2
CDR3nt: TGTGCCAGCAGCTTATCCGGGAACTATGGCTACACCTTC
CDR3aa: CASSLSGNYGYTF

abundance: NA
j_gene: TRBJ1-5
d_gene: NA
v_gene: TRBV7-6
CDR3nt: TGTGCCAGCAGCTCAATCGGGGGAAGCAATCAGCCCCAGCATTTT
CDR3aa: CASSSIGGSNQPQHF

abundance: once
j_gene: TRBJ2-1
d_gene: TRBD2
v_gene: TRBV5-1
CDR3nt: TGCGCCAGCGCCTTCACTAGCGGAAATGAGCAGTTCTTC
CDR3aa: CASAFTSGNEQFF

abundance: NA
j_gene: TRBJ2-5
d_gene: NA
v_gene: TRBV18
CDR3nt: TGTGCCAGCTCACCAGGGGCGGAGAAATTTTTGACCCAGTACTTC
CDR3aa: CASSPGAEKFLTQYF

abundance: NA
j_gene: TRBJ1-2
d_gene: NA
v_gene: TRBV6-5
CDR3nt: TGTGCCAGCAGTTACTCAAAGGCGGCAGACTATGGCTACACCTTC
CDR3aa: CASSYSKAADYGYTF

abundance: NA
j_gene: TRBJ2-7
d_gene: NA
v_gene: TRBV11-2
CDR3nt: TGTGCCAGCAGCTTAGCTTCGGACGAGCAGTACTTC
CDR3aa: CASSLASDEQYF

abundance: NA
j_gene: TRBJ2-4
d_gene: TRBD2
v_gene: TRBV5-5
CDR3nt: TGTGCCAGCAGCTTGGTGGGAGGGATCAGGAGCCTAGCCAAAAACATTCAGTACTTC
CDR3aa: CASSLVGGIRSLAKNIQYF

abundance: NA
j_gene: TRBJ1-1
d_gene: NA
v_gene: TRBV6-5
CDR3nt: TGTGCCAGCAGTTACGTACAGGACACTGAAGCTTTCTTT
CDR3aa: CASSYVQDTEAFF

abundance: NA
j_gene: TRBJ2-2
d_gene: NA
v_gene: TRBV28
CDR3nt: TGTGCCAGCGGCATCCCTTGGCGGCCCGGTCCCGGGGAGCTGTTTTTT
CDR3aa: CASGIPWRPGPGELFF

abundance: NA
j_gene: TRBJ1-5
d_gene: NA
v_gene: TRBV10-3
CDR3nt: TGTGCCATCAGTGTGAGGTTCTCGGACGGTTTCGGGGATCAGCCCCAGCATTTT
CDR3aa: CAISVRFSDGFGDQPQHF

abundance: NA
j_gene: TRBJ2-1
d_gene: TRBD2
v_gene: TRBV27
CDR3nt: TGTGCCAGCAGTTTCCTTGTAGCGGGGGGGTACAATGAGCAGTTCTTC
CDR3aa: CASSFLVAGGYNEQFF

abundance: NA
j_gene: TRBJ2-1
d_gene: NA
v_gene: TRBV5-1
CDR3nt: TGCGCCAGCAGCTTGGGATCTCCAGGGCCACACAATGAGCAGTTCTTC
CDR3aa: CASSLGSPGPHNEQFF

abundance: NA
j_gene: TRBJ1-2
d_gene: NA
v_gene: TRBV6-5
CDR3nt: TGTGCCAGCAGTAGAGGGACTGCTAACTATGGCTACACCTTC
CDR3aa: CASSRGTANYGYTF

abundance: NA
j_gene: TRBJ1-3
d_gene: NA
v_gene: TRBV7-6
CDR3nt: TGTGCCAGCAGCTTAGCCGCAGGGGCGGTTGGAAACACCATATATTTT
CDR3aa: CASSLAAGAVGNTIYF

abundance: NA
j_gene: TRBJ1-1
d_gene: NA
v_gene: TRBV18
CDR3nt: TGTGCCAGCTCACTCAAATTAACAGGGAACACTGAAGCTTTCTTT
CDR3aa: CASSLKLTGNTEAFF

abundance: NA
j_gene: TRBJ2-5
d_gene: NA
v_gene: TRBV6-2/TRBV6-3
CDR3nt: TGTGCCAGCAGTTACGGGGGGGCGAAGGAGACCCAGTACTTC
CDR3aa: CASSYGGAKETQYF

abundance: once
j_gene: TRBJ2-7
d_gene: NA
v_gene: TRBV7-6
CDR3nt: TGTGCCAGCAGCTTACAGCAGGGTACCTACGAGCAGTACTTC
CDR3aa: CASSLQQGTYEQYF

abundance: NA
j_gene: TRBJ2-7
d_gene: NA
v_gene: TRBV7-2
CDR3nt: TGTGCCAGCAGCCAGGGGGGATTTGGGGAGCAGTACTTC
CDR3aa: CASSQGGFGEQYF

abundance: NA
j_gene: TRBJ2-3
d_gene: TRBD1
v_gene: TRBV5-4
CDR3nt: TGTGCCAGCAGCTCCCGACGGACAGGGGGCGGGACAGATACGCAGTATTTT
CDR3aa: CASSSRRTGGGTDTQYF

abundance: NA
j_gene: TRBJ1-6
d_gene: TRBD1
v_gene: TRBV6-6
CDR3nt: TGTGCCAGCAGTCAGGGACAGGGTAATTCACCCCTCCACTTT
CDR3aa: CASSQGQGNSPLHF

abundance: NA
j_gene: TRBJ2-5
d_gene: NA
v_gene: TRBV11-2
CDR3nt: TGTGCCAGCACCCCAGGGGAGACAGAGACCCAGTACTTC
CDR3aa: CASTPGETETQYF

abundance: few
j_gene: TRBJ2-1
d_gene: TRBD1
v_gene: TRBV5-5
CDR3nt: TGTGCCAGCAGCCACCGGGACAGGGTCTACAATGAGCAGTTCTTC
CDR3aa: CASSHRDRVYNEQFF

abundance: NA
j_gene: TRBJ2-3
d_gene: TRBD2
v_gene: TRBV7-9
CDR3nt: TGTGCCAGCAGCTTAGACCCGCTAGCGGCTAGCACAGATACGCAGTATTTT
CDR3aa: CASSLDPLAASTDTQYF

abundance: NA
j_gene: TRBJ2-1
d_gene: NA
v_gene: TRBV4-3
CDR3nt: TGCGCCAGCAGCCAAGATAAGAGCCCCTACAATGAGCAGTTCTTC
CDR3aa: CASSQDKSPYNEQFF

abundance: NA
j_gene: TRBJ1-5
d_gene: TRBD1
v_gene: TRBV6-6
CDR3nt: TGTGCCAGCAGTCCGGGACAGGGACAGGCCCCTAATCAGCCCCAGCATTTT
CDR3aa: CASSPGQGQAPNQPQHF

abundance: few
j_gene: TRBJ2-1
d_gene: TRBD1
v_gene: TRBV2
CDR3nt: TGTGCCAGCAGGCGGCGAACAAAGACAGGGGGCAGTGAGCAGTTCTTC
CDR3aa: CASRRRTKTGGSEQFF

abundance: medium-sized
j_gene: TRBJ2-1
d_gene: TRBD2
v_gene: TRBV12-5
CDR3nt: TGTGCTAGTGGTTTTCGGCGGGAGGTAAACAATGAGCAGTTCTTC
CDR3aa: CASGFRREVNNEQFF

abundance: NA
j_gene: TRBJ2-5
d_gene: NA
v_gene: TRBV18
CDR3nt: TGTGCCAGCTCACTCAGACAGGACCAAGAGACCCAGTACTTC
CDR3aa: CASSLRQDQETQYF

abundance: NA
j_gene: TRBJ2-1
d_gene: TRBD1
v_gene: TRBV9
CDR3nt: TGTGCCAGCAGCACCCAGACAGGGTTCGAGTCCTACAATGAGCAGTTCTTC
CDR3aa: CASSTQTGFESYNEQFF

abundance: NA
j_gene: TRBJ1-1
d_gene: TRBD1
v_gene: TRBV9
CDR3nt: TGTGCCAGCAGCCCCCGACAGGGGAGGAACACTGAAGCTTTCTTT
CDR3aa: CASSPRQGRNTEAFF

abundance: once
j_gene: TRBJ2-5
d_gene: NA
v_gene: TRBV7-3
CDR3nt: TGTGCCAGCAGCTCAGATGGGGCGGGACGAGAGACCCAGTACTTC
CDR3aa: CASSSDGAGRETQYF

abundance: NA
j_gene: TRBJ2-3
d_gene: NA
v_gene: TRBV6-4
CDR3nt: TGTGCCAGCAGTGAATCTTGGACAGTACCCACAGATACGCAGTATTTT
CDR3aa: CASSESWTVPTDTQYF

abundance: NA
j_gene: TRBJ1-4
d_gene: NA
v_gene: TRBV2
CDR3nt: TGTGCCAGCAGCTTGGAACAGGTCGGGGGTAATGAAAAACTGTTTTTT
CDR3aa: CASSLEQVGGNEKLFF

abundance: NA
j_gene: TRBJ2-7
d_gene: NA
v_gene: TRBV7-6
CDR3nt: TGTGCCAGCAGCGCGGACTATTCCTACGAGCAGTACTTC
CDR3aa: CASSADYSYEQYF

abundance: once
j_gene: TRBJ1-1
d_gene: NA
v_gene: TRBV5-5
CDR3nt: TGTGCCAGCAGCTTGCGGGTCCCCACTGAAGCTTTCTTT
CDR3aa: CASSLRVPTEAFF

abundance: NA
j_gene: TRBJ2-2
d_gene: NA
v_gene: TRBV10-3
CDR3nt: TGTGCCATCAGCCCCCTTTCCGGGGAGCTGTTTTTT
CDR3aa: CAISPLSGELFF

abundance: NA
j_gene: TRBJ1-2
d_gene: NA
v_gene: TRBV18
CDR3nt: TGTGCCAGCTCACCGGAACAGAACTATGGCTACACCTTC
CDR3aa: CASSPEQNYGYTF

abundance: NA
j_gene: TRBJ2-5
d_gene: TRBD2
v_gene: TRBV4-2
CDR3nt: TGTGCCAGCAGCCAAGGGTTAGCGGGGGGGATTGAGACCCAGTACTTC
CDR3aa: CASSQGLAGGIETQYF

abundance: NA
j_gene: TRBJ2-7
d_gene: NA
v_gene: TRBV11-3
CDR3nt: TGTGCCAGCAGCTTAGCTGGGGGCGCCGAGCAGTACTTC
CDR3aa: CASSLAGGAEQYF

abundance: once
j_gene: TRBJ2-3
d_gene: TRBD2
v_gene: TRBV7-2
CDR3nt: TGTGCCAGCAGCTTAGTTTGGACGGGGGGGCGGGCAGATACGCAGTATTTT
CDR3aa: CASSLVWTGGRADTQYF

abundance: NA
j_gene: TRBJ1-4
d_gene: NA
v_gene: TRBV3-1/TRBV3-2
CDR3nt: TGTGCCAGCACCCCAGGCATCGGGATATCAACTAATGAAAAACTGTTTTTT
CDR3aa: CASTPGIGISTNEKLFF

abundance: NA
j_gene: TRBJ1-3
d_gene: NA
v_gene: TRBV11-2
CDR3nt: TGTGCCAGCAGCTCGGTGGTCGCCGGAAACACCATATATTTT
CDR3aa: CASSSVVAGNTIYF

abundance: NA
j_gene: TRBJ2-5
d_gene: TRBD2
v_gene: TRBV7-7
CDR3nt: TGTGCTAGCAGCCCACTAGCGGGGGGCCAAGAGACCCAGTACTTC
CDR3aa: CASSPLAGGQETQYF

abundance: few
j_gene: TRBJ1-2
d_gene: NA
v_gene: TRBV6-4
CDR3nt: TGTGCCAGCAGGTCAATTTACAGGCCCGGAAACACCTTC
CDR3aa: CASRSIYRPGNTF

abundance: NA
j_gene: TRBJ1-2
d_gene: NA
v_gene: TRBV14
CDR3nt: TGTGCCAGCAGCGCTCGCTGGGCCAGACGCTATGGCTACACCTTC
CDR3aa: CASSARWARRYGYTF